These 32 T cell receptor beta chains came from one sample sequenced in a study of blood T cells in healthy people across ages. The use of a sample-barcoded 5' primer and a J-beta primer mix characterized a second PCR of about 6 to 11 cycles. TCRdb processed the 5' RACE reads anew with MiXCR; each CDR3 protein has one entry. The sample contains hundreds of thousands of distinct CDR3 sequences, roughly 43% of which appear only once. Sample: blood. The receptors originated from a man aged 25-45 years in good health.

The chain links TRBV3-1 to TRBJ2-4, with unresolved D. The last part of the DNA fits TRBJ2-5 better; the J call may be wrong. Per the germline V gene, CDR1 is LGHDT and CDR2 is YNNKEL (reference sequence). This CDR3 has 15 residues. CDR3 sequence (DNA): TGTGCCAGCAGCCAAGGACTTGGCGTCCAAGAGACCCAGTACTTC. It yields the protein CASSQGLGVQETQYF.

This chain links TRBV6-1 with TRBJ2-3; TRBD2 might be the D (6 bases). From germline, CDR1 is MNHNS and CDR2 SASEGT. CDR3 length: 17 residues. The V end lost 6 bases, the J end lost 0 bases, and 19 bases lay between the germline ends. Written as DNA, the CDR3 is TGTGCCAGCAGAAAGAACCGGGACTCAATTAGCACAGATACGCAGTATTTT. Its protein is CASRKNRDSISTDTQYF.

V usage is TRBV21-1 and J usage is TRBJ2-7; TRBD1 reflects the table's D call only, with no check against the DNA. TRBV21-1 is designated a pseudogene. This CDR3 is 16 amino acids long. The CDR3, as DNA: TGTGCCAGCAGCAAAGTTGGCGGGACAGGGGACTACGAGCAGTACTTC. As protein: CASSKVGGTGDYEQYF.

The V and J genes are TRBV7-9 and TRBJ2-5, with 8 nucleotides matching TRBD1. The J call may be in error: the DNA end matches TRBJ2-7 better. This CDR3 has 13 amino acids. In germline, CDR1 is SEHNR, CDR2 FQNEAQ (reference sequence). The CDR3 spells CASSLSGTGEQYF. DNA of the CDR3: TGTGCCAGCAGCTTGTCCGGGACAGGCGAGCAGTACTTC.

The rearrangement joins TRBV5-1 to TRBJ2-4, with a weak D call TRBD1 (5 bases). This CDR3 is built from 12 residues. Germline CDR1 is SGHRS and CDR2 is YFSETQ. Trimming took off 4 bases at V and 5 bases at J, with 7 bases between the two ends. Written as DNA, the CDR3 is TGCGCCAGCAGCGAGACAGAAAACATTCAGTACTTC. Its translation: CASSETENIQYF.

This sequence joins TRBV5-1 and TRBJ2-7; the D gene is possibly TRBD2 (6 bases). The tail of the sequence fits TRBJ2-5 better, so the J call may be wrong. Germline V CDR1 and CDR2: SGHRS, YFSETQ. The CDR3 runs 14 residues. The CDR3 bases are TGCGCCAGCAGCTTGCAAGTCAGCGGGGAGACCCAGTACTTC. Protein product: CASSLQVSGETQYF.

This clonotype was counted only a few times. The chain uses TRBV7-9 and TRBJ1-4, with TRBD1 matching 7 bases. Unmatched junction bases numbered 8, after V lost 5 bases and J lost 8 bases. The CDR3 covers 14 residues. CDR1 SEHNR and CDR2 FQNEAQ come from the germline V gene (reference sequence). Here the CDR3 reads CASSAPGTEEKLFF. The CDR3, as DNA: TGTGCCAGCAGCGCCCCAGGGACAGAGGAAAAACTGTTTTTT.

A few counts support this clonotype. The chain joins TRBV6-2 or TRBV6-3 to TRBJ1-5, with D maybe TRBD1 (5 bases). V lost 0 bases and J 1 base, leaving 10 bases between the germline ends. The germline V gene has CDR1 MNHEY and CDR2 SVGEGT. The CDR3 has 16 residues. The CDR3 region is CASSYSSGTSNQPQHF. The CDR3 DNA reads TGTGCCAGCAGTTACTCGAGCGGGACGAGCAATCAGCCCCAGCATTTT.

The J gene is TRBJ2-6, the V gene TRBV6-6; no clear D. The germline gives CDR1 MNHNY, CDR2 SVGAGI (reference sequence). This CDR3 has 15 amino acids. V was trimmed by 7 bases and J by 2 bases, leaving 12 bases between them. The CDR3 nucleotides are TGTGCCAGCACTCGACCCCCTGCTGGGGCCAACGTCCTGACTTTC. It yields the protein CASTRPPAGANVLTF.

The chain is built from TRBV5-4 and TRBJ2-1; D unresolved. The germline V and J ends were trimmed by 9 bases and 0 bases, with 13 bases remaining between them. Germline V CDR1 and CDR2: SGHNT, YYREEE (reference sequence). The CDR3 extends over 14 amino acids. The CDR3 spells CATTHISSYNEQFF. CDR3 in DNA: TGTGCCACCACTCATATAAGCTCCTACAATGAGCAGTTCTTC.

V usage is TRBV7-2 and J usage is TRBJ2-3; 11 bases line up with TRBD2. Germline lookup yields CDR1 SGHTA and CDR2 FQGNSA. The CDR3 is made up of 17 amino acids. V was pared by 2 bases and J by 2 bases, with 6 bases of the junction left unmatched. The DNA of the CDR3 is TGTGCCAGCAGCTTATGGGCTAGCGGGGGGTTCACAGATACGCAGTATTTT. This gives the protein CASSLWASGGFTDTQYF. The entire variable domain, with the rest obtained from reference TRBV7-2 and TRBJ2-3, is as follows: GAGVSQSPSNKVTEKGKDVELRCDPISGHTALYWYRQSLGQGLEFLIYFQGNSAPDKSGLPSDRFSAERTGGSVSTLTIQRTQQEDSAVYLCASSLWASGGFTDTQYFGPGTRLTVL.

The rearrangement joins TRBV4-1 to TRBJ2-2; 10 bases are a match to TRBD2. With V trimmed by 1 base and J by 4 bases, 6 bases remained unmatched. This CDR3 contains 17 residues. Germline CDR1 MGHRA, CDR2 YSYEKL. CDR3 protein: CASSQVLAGIRTGELFF. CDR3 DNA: TGCGCCAGCAGCCAAGTACTAGCGGGGATTCGCACCGGGGAGCTGTTTTTT.

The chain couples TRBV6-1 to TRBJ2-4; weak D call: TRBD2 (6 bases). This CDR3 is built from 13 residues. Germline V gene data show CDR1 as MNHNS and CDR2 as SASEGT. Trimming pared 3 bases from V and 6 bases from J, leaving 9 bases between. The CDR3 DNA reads TGTGCCAGCAGTGATCGACTAGTAAACATTCAGTACTTC. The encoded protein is CASSDRLVNIQYF.

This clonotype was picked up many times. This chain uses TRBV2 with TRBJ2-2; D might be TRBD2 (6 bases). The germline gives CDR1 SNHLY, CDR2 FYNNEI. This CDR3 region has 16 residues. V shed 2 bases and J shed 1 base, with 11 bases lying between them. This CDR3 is CASSERWGGNTGELFF. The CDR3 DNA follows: TGTGCCAGCAGTGAAAGATGGGGAGGGAACACCGGGGAGCTGTTTTTT.

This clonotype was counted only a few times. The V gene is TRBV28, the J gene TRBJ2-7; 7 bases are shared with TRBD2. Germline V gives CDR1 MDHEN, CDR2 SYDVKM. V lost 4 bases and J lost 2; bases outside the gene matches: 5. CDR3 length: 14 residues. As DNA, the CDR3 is TGTGCCAGCAGTTCGGCGACTAGCCCCTACGAGCAGTACTTC. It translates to CASSSATSPYEQYF.

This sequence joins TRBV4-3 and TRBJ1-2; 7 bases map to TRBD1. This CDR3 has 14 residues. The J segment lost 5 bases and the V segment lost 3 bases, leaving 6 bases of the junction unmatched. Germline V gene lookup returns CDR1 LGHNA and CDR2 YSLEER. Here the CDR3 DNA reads TGCGCCAGCAGCCACACAGGGGCGGGGTATGGCTACACCTTC. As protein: CASSHTGAGYGYTF.

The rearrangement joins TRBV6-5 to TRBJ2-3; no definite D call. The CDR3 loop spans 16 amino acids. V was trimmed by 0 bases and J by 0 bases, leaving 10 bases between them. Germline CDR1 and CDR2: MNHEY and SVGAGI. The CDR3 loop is CASSYSVSPSTDTQYF. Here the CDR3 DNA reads TGTGCCAGCAGTTACTCTGTGTCACCGAGCACAGATACGCAGTATTTT.

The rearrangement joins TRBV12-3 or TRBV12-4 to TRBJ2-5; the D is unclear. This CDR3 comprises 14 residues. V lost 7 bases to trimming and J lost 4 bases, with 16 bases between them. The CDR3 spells CASTQTRSAETQYF. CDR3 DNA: TGTGCCAGCACCCAAACAAGGAGCGCAGAGACCCAGTACTTC.

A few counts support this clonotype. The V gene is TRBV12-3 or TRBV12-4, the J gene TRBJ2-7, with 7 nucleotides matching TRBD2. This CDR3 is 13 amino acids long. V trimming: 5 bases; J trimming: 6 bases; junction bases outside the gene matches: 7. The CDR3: CASSTGGSGEQYF. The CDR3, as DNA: TGTGCCAGCAGTACGGGGGGATCCGGCGAGCAGTACTTC.

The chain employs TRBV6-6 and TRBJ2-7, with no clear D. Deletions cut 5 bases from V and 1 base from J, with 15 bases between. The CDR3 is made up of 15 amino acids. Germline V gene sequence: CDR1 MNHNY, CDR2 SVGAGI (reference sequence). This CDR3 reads CASSPRHLGSYEQYF. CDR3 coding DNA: TGTGCCAGCAGTCCGCGACACTTGGGGTCCTACGAGCAGTACTTC.

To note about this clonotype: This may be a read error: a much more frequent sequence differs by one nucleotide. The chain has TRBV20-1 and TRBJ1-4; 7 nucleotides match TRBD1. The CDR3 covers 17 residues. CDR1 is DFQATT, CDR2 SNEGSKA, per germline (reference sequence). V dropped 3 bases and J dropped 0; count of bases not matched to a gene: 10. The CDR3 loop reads CSASTAVQGPTNEKLFF. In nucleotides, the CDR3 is TGCAGTGCTAGTACGGCGGTACAGGGGCCAACTAATGAAAAACTGTTTTTT.

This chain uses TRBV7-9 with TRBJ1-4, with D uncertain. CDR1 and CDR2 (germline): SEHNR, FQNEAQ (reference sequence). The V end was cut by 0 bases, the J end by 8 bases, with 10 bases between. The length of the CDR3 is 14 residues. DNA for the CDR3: TGTGCCAGCAGCTTAGCGGGAGACGGCGAAAAACTGTTTTTT. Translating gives CASSLAGDGEKLFF.

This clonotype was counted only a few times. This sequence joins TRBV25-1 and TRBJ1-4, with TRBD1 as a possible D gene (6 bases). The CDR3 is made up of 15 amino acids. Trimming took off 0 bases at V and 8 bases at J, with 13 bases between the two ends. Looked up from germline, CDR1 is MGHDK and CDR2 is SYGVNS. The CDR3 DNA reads TGTGCCAGCAGTGAATATGGGGGGCACGGGGAAAAACTGTTTTTT. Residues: CASSEYGGHGEKLFF.

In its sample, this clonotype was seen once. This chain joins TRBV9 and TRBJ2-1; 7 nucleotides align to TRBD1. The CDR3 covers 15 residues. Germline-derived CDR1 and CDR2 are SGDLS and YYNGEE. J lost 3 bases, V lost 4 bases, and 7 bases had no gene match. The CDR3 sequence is CASSPQTGHYNEQFF. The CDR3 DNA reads TGTGCCAGCAGCCCTCAGACAGGGCACTACAATGAGCAGTTCTTC.

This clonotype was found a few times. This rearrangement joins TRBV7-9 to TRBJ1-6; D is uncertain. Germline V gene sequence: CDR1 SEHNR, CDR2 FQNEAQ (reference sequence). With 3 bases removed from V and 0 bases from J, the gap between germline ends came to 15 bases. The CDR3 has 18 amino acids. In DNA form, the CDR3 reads TGTGCCAGCAGCTTGGATTTAACGGGGAGCTCCTATAATTCACCCCTCCACTTT. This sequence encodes CASSLDLTGSSYNSPLHF.

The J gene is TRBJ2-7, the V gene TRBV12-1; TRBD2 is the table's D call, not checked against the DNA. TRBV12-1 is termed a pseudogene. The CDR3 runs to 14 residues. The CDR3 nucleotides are TGTGCCAGCAGCTTACGGGGCCTCGACAGCGAGCAGTACTTC. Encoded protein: CASSLRGLDSEQYF.

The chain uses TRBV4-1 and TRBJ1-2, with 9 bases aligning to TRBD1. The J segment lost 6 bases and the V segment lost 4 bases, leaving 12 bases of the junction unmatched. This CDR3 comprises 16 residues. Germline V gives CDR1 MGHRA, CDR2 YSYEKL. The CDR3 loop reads CASSRGQGMKGDGYTF. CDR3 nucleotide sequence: TGCGCCAGCAGCCGGGGACAGGGAATGAAGGGTGATGGCTACACCTTC.

The CDR3, as DNA: TGCAGTGCTACCCTAGGGACACCACAGTACTTC. Amino acids: CSATLGTPQYF. This chain uses TRBV20-1 with TRBJ2-7; weak D call: TRBD1 (6 bases). Germline assignment: CDR1 DFQATT and CDR2 SNEGSKA (reference sequence). V dropped 4 bases and J dropped 10 bases, with 14 bases sitting between them. The CDR3 consists of 11 residues.

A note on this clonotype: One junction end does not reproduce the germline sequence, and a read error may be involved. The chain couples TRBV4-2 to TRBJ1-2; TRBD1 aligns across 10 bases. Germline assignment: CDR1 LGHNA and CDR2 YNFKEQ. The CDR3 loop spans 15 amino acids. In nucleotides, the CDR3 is TGTGCCGGCAGCCTACTCGGACAGGGGGTCGGTGGCTACACCTTC. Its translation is CAGSLLGQGVGGYTF.

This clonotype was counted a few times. The CDR3 protein is CASSSPRGGEAGANVLTF. CDR3 sequence (DNA): TGTGCCAGCAGTTCCCCCCGGGGGGGGGAGGCTGGGGCCAACGTCCTGACTTTC. The J gene is TRBJ2-6, the V gene TRBV27; the match to TRBD2 covers 8 bases. CDR1 is MNHEY and CDR2 is SMNVEV in the germline V gene (reference sequence). V shed 4 bases, J shed 2 bases, and the junction held 10 bases outside the gene matches. CDR3 size: 18 residues.

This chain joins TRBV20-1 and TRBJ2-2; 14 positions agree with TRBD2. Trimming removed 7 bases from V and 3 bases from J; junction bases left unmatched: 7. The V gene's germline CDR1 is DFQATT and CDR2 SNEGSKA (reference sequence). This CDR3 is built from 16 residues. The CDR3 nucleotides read TGCAGTGTCCCCGGACTAGCGGGGGGTTACACCGGGGAGCTGTTTTTT. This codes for CSVPGLAGGYTGELFF.

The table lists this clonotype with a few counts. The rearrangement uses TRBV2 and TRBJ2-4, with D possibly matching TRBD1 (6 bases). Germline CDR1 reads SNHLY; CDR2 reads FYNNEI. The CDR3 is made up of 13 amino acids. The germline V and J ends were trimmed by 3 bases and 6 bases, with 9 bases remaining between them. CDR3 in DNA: TGTGCCAGCAGTGATCTACAGGGAAACATTCAGTACTTC. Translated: CASSDLQGNIQYF.